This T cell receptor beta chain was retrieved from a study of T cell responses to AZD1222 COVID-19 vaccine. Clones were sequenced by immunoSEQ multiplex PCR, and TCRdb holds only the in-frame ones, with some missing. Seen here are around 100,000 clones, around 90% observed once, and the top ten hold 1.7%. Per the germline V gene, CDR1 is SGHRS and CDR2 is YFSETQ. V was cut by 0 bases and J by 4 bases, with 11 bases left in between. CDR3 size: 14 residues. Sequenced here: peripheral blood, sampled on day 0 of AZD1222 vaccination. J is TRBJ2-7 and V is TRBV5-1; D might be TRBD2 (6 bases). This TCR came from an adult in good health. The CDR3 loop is CASSLVGGTYEQYF. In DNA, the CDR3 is TGCGCCAGCAGCTTGGTTGGCGGGACGTACGAGCAGTACTTC. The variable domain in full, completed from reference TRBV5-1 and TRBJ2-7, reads KAGVTQTPRYLIKTRGQQVTLSCSPISGHRSVSWYQQTPGQGLQFLFEYFSETQRNKGNFPGRFSGRQFSNSRSEMNVSTLELGDSALYLCASSLVGGTYEQYFGPGTRLTVT.